The 31 T cell receptor beta chains given below trace back to one sample, sequenced in a study of blood T cell repertoires in COVID-19. Sequencing used immunoSEQ multiplex PCR; TCRdb keeps in-frame clones, though not all of them. Counted here are 200,000 to 300,000 clones, around nine tenths occurring once; the ten biggest clones make up approximately 9.8%. Sequencing used peripheral blood. The receptors here all came from a man aged 40-49 years who had recovered from COVID-19.

This chain's CDR3 is CASSFGTVGEQFF. Here the CDR3 DNA reads TGTGCCAGCAGCTTCGGGACAGTCGGGGAGCAGTTCTTC. The J gene is TRBJ2-1, the V gene TRBV5-4, with 7 positions matching TRBD1. The CDR3 spans 13 residues. Looked up from germline, CDR1 is SGHNT and CDR2 is YYREEE (reference sequence). Trimming removed 2 bases from V and 10 bases from J; junction bases left unmatched: 6.

This rearrangement joins TRBV7-9 to TRBJ1-4; D is uncertain. This CDR3 region has 16 residues. Trimming took 4 bases from V and 0 from J, leaving 12 bases between them. Germline V lookup: CDR1 SEHNR, CDR2 FQNEAQ (reference sequence). The CDR3 loop is CASSWALSPTNEKLFF. CDR3 nucleotide sequence: TGTGCCAGCAGCTGGGCCCTTAGTCCAACTAATGAAAAACTGTTTTTT.

V gene TRBV27 combines with J gene TRBJ2-1, with D perhaps matching TRBD1 (7 bases). Germline V gene data show CDR1 as MNHEY and CDR2 as SMNVEV (reference sequence). V was trimmed by 7 bases and J by 3 bases, leaving 16 bases between them. The CDR3 length is 15 residues. The CDR3 coding sequence is TGTGCCAGCACCGACCTGCAGGGGGGCTACAATGAGCAGTTCTTC. This sequence encodes CASTDLQGGYNEQFF.

A word on this clone: Distinct nucleotide sequences in the sample also encode this CDR3. This chain uses TRBV5-1 with TRBJ2-7; no clear D gene. Germline V gene sequence: CDR1 SGHRS, CDR2 YFSETQ. This CDR3 is built from 12 residues. Trimming cost V 1 base and J 4 bases, with 6 bases left between them. CDR3 nucleotides: TGCGCCAGCAGCTTGTCAGGATACGAGCAGTACTTC. It translates to CASSLSGYEQYF.

The chain links TRBV2 to TRBJ1-5; 8 nucleotides agree with TRBD1. The junction had 4 bases not matched to a gene; V was cut back by 3 bases and J by 3 bases. Looked up from germline, CDR1 is SNHLY and CDR2 is FYNNEI. The CDR3 extends over 15 amino acids. CDR3 protein: CASSDGTGNNQPQHF. DNA for the CDR3: TGTGCCAGCAGTGACGGGACAGGAAACAATCAGCCCCAGCATTTT.

The rearrangement links TRBV6-6 to TRBJ1-1; TRBD1 might be the D (5 bases). The CDR3 covers 15 residues. Trimming removed 2 bases from V and 5 bases from J, with 15 bases in between. Looked up from germline, CDR1 is MNHNY and CDR2 is SVGAGI (reference sequence). The DNA for the CDR3 is TGTGCCAGCAGTTACGACAAGGGGCTAGGAACTGAAGCTTTCTTT. It codes for CASSYDKGLGTEAFF.

This chain uses TRBV28 with TRBJ1-6; D is undetermined. This CDR3 region has 14 residues. Germline values: CDR1 MDHEN, CDR2 SYDVKM. Trimming pared 3 bases from V and 7 bases from J, leaving 10 bases between. CDR3 in amino acids: CASSLPPENSPLHF. The CDR3 coding sequence is TGTGCCAGCAGTTTGCCCCCAGAAAATTCACCCCTCCACTTT. Full variable domain (missing parts from reference TRBV28 and TRBJ1-6): DVKVTQSSRYLVKRTGEKVFLECVQDMDHENMFWYRQDPGLGLRLIYFSYDVKMKEKGDIPEGYSVSREKKERFSLILESASTNQTSMYLCASSLPPENSPLHFGNGTRLTVT.

The chain has TRBV25-1 and TRBJ2-2, with 8 bases matching TRBD2. V trimming: 2 bases; J trimming: 3 bases; junction bases outside the gene matches: 8. Germline lookup yields CDR1 MGHDK and CDR2 SYGVNS. The CDR3 covers 17 residues. The DNA of the CDR3 is TGTGCCAGCAGTGAACCAAGCGGGAGAGGGTACACCGGGGAGCTGTTTTTT. Translating gives CASSEPSGRGYTGELFF.

The V call is TRBV2, the J call TRBJ2-5, with 11 bases that match TRBD2. V shed 6 bases and J 9 bases; nucleotides not matched to a gene: 3. The germline V gene has CDR1 SNHLY and CDR2 FYNNEI. This CDR3 spans 12 amino acids. This chain's CDR3 is CASSTTSGAQYF. The CDR3 nucleotides are TGTGCCAGCAGCACGACTAGCGGGGCCCAGTACTTC.

The chain links TRBV18 to TRBJ1-1; a possible D gene is TRBD1 (6 bases). The CDR3 totals 17 residues. V was shortened by 3 bases and J by 6 bases, with 23 bases between the two germline ends. Looked up from germline, CDR1 is KGHSH and CDR2 is LQKENI. The CDR3 reads CASSPFGKGTSFPEAFF. DNA for the CDR3: TGTGCCAGCTCACCGTTCGGCAAAGGGACATCTTTCCCTGAAGCTTTCTTT.

CDR3: CASRGQTGQPQHF. The CDR3 nucleotides are TGTGCCAGCAGAGGACAGACGGGTCAGCCCCAGCATTTT. V and J are TRBV2 and TRBJ1-5; a weak D match, TRBD1 (6 bases). Germline V gene data show CDR1 as SNHLY and CDR2 as FYNNEI. Trimming left V 6 bases short and J 6 bases short, with 12 bases between. The CDR3 is 13 amino acids. Full variable domain (rest looked up from reference TRBV2 and TRBJ1-5): EPEVTQTPSHQVTQMGQEVILRCVPISNHLYFYWYRQILGQKVEFLVSFYNNEISEKSEIFDDQFSVERPDGSNFTLKIRSTKLEDSAMYFCASRGQTGQPQHFGDGTRLSIL.

The chain combines TRBV19 with TRBJ2-6; 7 positions agree with TRBD1. Looked up from germline, CDR1 is LNHDA and CDR2 is SQIVND (reference sequence). V dropped 5 bases and J dropped 0; count of bases not matched to a gene: 7. This CDR3 is built from 17 residues. The CDR3, as DNA: TGTGCCAGTAGTCCACAGGGGTCCCTCTCTGGGGCCAACGTCCTGACTTTC. Protein product: CASSPQGSLSGANVLTF. The full variable domain, with the rest looked up from reference TRBV19 and TRBJ2-6, is DGGITQSPKYLFRKEGQNVTLSCEQNLNHDAMYWYRQDPGQGLRLIYYSQIVNDFQKGDIAEGYSVSREKKESFPLTVTSAQKNPTAFYLCASSPQGSLSGANVLTFGAGSRLTVL.

The CDR3 here is CASSLVGEVTQYF. CDR3 DNA sequence: TGTGCCAGCAGCTTAGTTGGGGAGGTTACGCAGTATTTT. The V and J genes are TRBV7-9 and TRBJ2-3; weak D call: TRBD2 (6 bases). The ends were cut back, 1 base at V and 8 bases at J, with 10 bases in the middle. The CDR3 runs to 13 residues. Germline lookup yields CDR1 SEHNR and CDR2 FQNEAQ (reference sequence). The entire variable domain, with the rest obtained from reference TRBV7-9 and TRBJ2-3, is as follows: DTGVSQNPRHKITKRGQNVTFRCDPISEHNRLYWYRQTLGQGPEFLTYFQNEAQLEKSRLLSDRFSAERPKGSFSTLEIQRTEQGDSAMYLCASSLVGEVTQYFGPGTRLTVL.

This clone appeared many times. J is TRBJ1-5 and V is TRBV10-1; D is undetermined. Germline loops: CDR1 WNHNN, CDR2 SYGVQD (reference sequence). Trimming removed 5 bases at V and 0 bases at J, with 5 bases between. This CDR3 contains 13 residues. CDR3 protein: CASSLYSNQPQHF. The DNA of the CDR3 is TGCGCCAGCAGTCTCTATAGCAATCAGCCCCAGCATTTT.

The rearrangement joins TRBV10-3 to TRBJ2-1, with TRBD1 matching over 7 bases. Germline loops: CDR1 ENHRY, CDR2 SYGVKD. The CDR3 covers 17 residues. Trimming cost V 7 bases and J 6 bases; bases outside gene matches: 18. The CDR3 DNA reads as TGTGCCATCAACGCCCAGGCCGGACAGGCCTTCTCCAATGAGCAGTTCTTC. It is translated as CAINAQAGQAFSNEQFF.

The chain has TRBV4-3 and TRBJ2-2; TRBD2 might be the D (6 bases). This CDR3 comprises 17 residues. With 2 bases removed from V and 3 bases from J, the gap between germline ends came to 16 bases. Germline CDR1 reads LGHNA; CDR2 reads YSLEER. This CDR3 is CASSQLPIIADTGELFF. The CDR3 nucleotides are TGCGCCAGCAGCCAATTGCCAATAATAGCGGACACCGGGGAGCTGTTTTTT.

The J gene is TRBJ2-7, the V gene TRBV2; D is perhaps TRBD1 (5 bases). Trimming cost V 6 bases and J 6 bases, with 15 bases left between them. The CDR3 contains 13 residues. The germline gives CDR1 SNHLY, CDR2 FYNNEI. CDR3 DNA sequence: TGTGCCAGCAGGGATCGAAGGGGCGCCGAGCAGTACTTC. Translated: CASRDRRGAEQYF.

The chain combines TRBV3-1 (or the pseudogene TRBV3-2) with TRBJ2-3; TRBD2 matches 9 bases. Germline V gene data show CDR1 as LGHDT and CDR2 as YNNKEL (reference sequence). There are 15 residues in the CDR3. The V gene end was trimmed by 1 base and the J gene end by 5 bases; junction bases not matched to a gene: 4. The CDR3 coding sequence is TGTGCCAGCAGCCAAGGGTTTAGCGGGAGAGATACGCAGTATTTT. Translated, it gives CASSQGFSGRDTQYF.

This chain uses TRBV6-2 or TRBV6-3 with TRBJ2-1, with 11 bases lining up with TRBD1. V was clipped by 5 bases and J by 3 bases; unmatched bases: 9. From germline, CDR1 is MNHEY and CDR2 SVGEGT. The CDR3 runs to 17 residues. In DNA form, the CDR3 reads TGTGCCAGCAGTGGGACAGGGGGTTCACTAATCTACAATGAGCAGTTCTTC. It is translated as CASSGTGGSLIYNEQFF.

The genes are TRBV5-4 and TRBJ2-7; 9 nucleotides agree with TRBD1. CDR3 length: 15 residues. V shed 3 bases, J shed 4 bases, and the junction held 8 bases outside the gene matches. The germline V gene encodes CDR1 SGHNT and CDR2 YYREEE (reference sequence). In nucleotides, the CDR3 is TGTGCCAGCAGCTCCCGGGACAGGGTGAGGTACGAGCAGTACTTC. Protein: CASSSRDRVRYEQYF.

The chain joins TRBV27 to TRBJ1-2, with 9 bases that match TRBD1. With V trimmed by 3 bases and J by 4 bases, 3 bases remained unmatched. This CDR3 is built from 14 residues. Germline V CDR1 and CDR2: MNHEY, SMNVEV (reference sequence). This CDR3 is CASSFGQGIYGYTF. As DNA, the CDR3 is TGTGCCAGCAGTTTTGGACAGGGGATCTATGGCTACACCTTC.

The chain employs TRBV7-2 and TRBJ1-5; D is unresolved. Germline CDR1 is SGHTA and CDR2 is FQGNSA. Trimming shortened V by 1 base and J by 0 bases, and 7 bases separated the two germline ends. The CDR3 runs 15 residues. The CDR3 coding sequence is TGTGCCAGCAGCTTAGTCAGGTCTAGCAATCAGCCCCAGCATTTT. The encoded protein is CASSLVRSSNQPQHF.

The V call is TRBV27, the J call TRBJ2-1, with D possibly being TRBD1 (6 bases). The ends were cut back, 7 bases at V and 4 bases at J, with 14 bases in the middle. The CDR3 sequence is 14 residues long. CDR1 and CDR2 from the germline V gene are MNHEY and SMNVEV (reference sequence). The CDR3 reads CASTNPDRYNEQFF. Written as DNA, the CDR3 is TGTGCCAGCACAAACCCCGACAGGTACAATGAGCAGTTCTTC.

This chain uses TRBV27 with TRBJ2-7; TRBD2 might be the D (6 bases). This CDR3 is 13 amino acids long. The ends were cut back, 9 bases at V and 2 bases at J, with 14 bases in the middle. Germline V gene lookup returns CDR1 MNHEY and CDR2 SMNVEV (reference sequence). The CDR3 bases are TGTGCCAGTACCGGGACTTCAACCTACGAGCAGTACTTC. This encodes CASTGTSTYEQYF.

The chain uses TRBV10-2 and TRBJ2-2, with a possible D match to TRBD1 (5 bases). This CDR3 spans 14 amino acids. Germline loops: CDR1 WSHSY, CDR2 SAAADI. V dropped 3 bases and J dropped 9 bases, with 14 bases sitting between them. The CDR3 DNA follows: TGCGCCAGCAGTGATCACAGGCCTTCCCGGGAGCTGTTTTTT. Translated: CASSDHRPSRELFF.

The genes are TRBV6-5 and TRBJ2-1; possibly TRBD1 for D (5 bases). The V and J ends lost 6 bases and 3 bases respectively, with 12 bases between them. This CDR3 spans 14 amino acids. The germline CDR1 and CDR2 sequences are MNHEY and SVGAGI. CDR3 amino acids: CASRSQEFYNEQFF. CDR3 in DNA: TGTGCCAGCAGATCACAGGAATTCTACAATGAGCAGTTCTTC.

The genes are TRBV7-2 and TRBJ2-1; 7 nucleotides align to TRBD2. The CDR3 spans 18 residues. Per germline, CDR1 SGHTA and CDR2 FQGNSA. After removal of 5 bases from V and 3 bases from J, the junction contained 16 bases not matched to a gene. In DNA form, the CDR3 reads TGTGCCAGCAGCCTCCTTAGCCGGACTAGTTCCTTCTACAATGAGCAGTTCTTC. Amino acid sequence: CASSLLSRTSSFYNEQFF.

The genes are TRBV2 and TRBJ2-3, with 7 nucleotides matching TRBD2. The CDR3 sequence is 15 residues long. Per the germline V gene, CDR1 is SNHLY and CDR2 is FYNNEI. The V segment lost 3 bases and the J segment 5 bases; nucleotides outside the gene matches: 8. CDR3 nucleotides: TGTGCCAGCAGTGACGTCGGGAGGTGGGGAGATACGCAGTATTTT. Translation: CASSDVGRWGDTQYF.

V and J are TRBV7-8 and TRBJ2-5; possible D gene TRBD2, 6 bases. V gave up 3 bases and J gave up 7 bases, with 15 bases separating them. The CDR3 length is 14 residues. Per germline, CDR1 SGHVS and CDR2 FQNEAQ. The CDR3 sequence is CASSFRDSPGTQYF. Written as DNA, the CDR3 is TGTGCCAGCAGCTTCCGGGACTCGCCAGGGACCCAGTACTTC. The whole variable domain, filled in from reference TRBV7-8 and TRBJ2-5, reads GAGVSQSPRYKVAKRGQDVALRCDPISGHVSLFWYQQALGQGPEFLTYFQNEAQLDKSGLPSDRFFAERPEGSVSTLKIQRTQQEDSAVYLCASSFRDSPGTQYFGPGTRLLVL.

This rearrangement joins TRBV6-6 to TRBJ1-2; the match to TRBD1 covers 9 bases. Germline values: CDR1 MNHNY, CDR2 SVGAGI (reference sequence). The CDR3 contains 14 residues. Unmatched junction bases numbered 0, after V lost 2 bases and J lost 2 bases. Here the CDR3 DNA reads TGTGCCAGCAGTTACGGGACAGGGAACTATGGCTACACCTTC. Residues: CASSYGTGNYGYTF.

The rearrangement links TRBV27 to TRBJ2-7, with D possibly TRBD1 on 5 matching bases. Germline V gene lookup returns CDR1 MNHEY and CDR2 SMNVEV (reference sequence). The CDR3 is 14 amino acids. Trimming pared 2 bases from V and 6 bases from J, leaving 14 bases between. CDR3 residues: CASSLQGKGSEQYF. The CDR3, as DNA: TGTGCCAGCAGTTTACAGGGAAAGGGGTCCGAGCAGTACTTC.